A selection of T cell receptor beta chains follows, all from one sample in a study of beta chain features in type 1 diabetes. Here immunoSEQ multiplex PCR was the method, and the copy in TCRdb shows in-frame clones only, minus some. The table shows 300,000 to 350,000 clones, with around a fifth occurring only once. The material sequenced was naive CD4+ T cells from blood. Receptors originate from a woman under 30 in good health. The CDR3 runs from the conserved cysteine through the conserved F or W. Each record gives: clone size, D gene, J gene, V gene, CDR3 DNA, CDR3 protein. A D gene is named only where the DNA matches it firmly. Only some rows state a clone size, as once, few, many or a class for expanded clones.

>few|NA|TRBJ2-4|TRBV9
TGTGCCAGCAGCGCCCCCCCTGGGGCCCTCAATGACATTCAGTACTTC
CASSAPPGALNDIQYF
>NA|TRBD1|TRBJ1-6|TRBV4-3
TGCGCCAGCAGCCAAGAAATAGTTCAAGTAAGGGGGCATTCACCCCTCCACTTT
CASSQEIVQVRGHSPLHF
>NA|TRBD1|TRBJ2-7|TRBV5-1
TGCGCCAGCACCTGGGGGACAGGGGCCTACGAGCAGTACTTC
CASTWGTGAYEQYF
>NA|TRBD1|TRBJ2-2|TRBV19
TGTGCCAGTAGAAGGGACAGGGTTACCGGGGAGCTGTTTTTT
CASRRDRVTGELFF
>NA|NA|TRBJ1-2|TRBV7-2
TGTGCCAGCAGCTTGACCCCAGGGGCAGCTAACTATGGCTACACCTTC
CASSLTPGAANYGYTF
>few|NA|TRBJ2-5|TRBV4-3
TGCGCCAGCAGCCAAGATCGACAGTACCAAGAGACCCAGTACTTC
CASSQDRQYQETQYF
>NA|NA|TRBJ2-5|TRBV5-1
TGCGCCAGCAGCAGGCTAGCTGGTGAGACCCAGTACTTC
CASSRLAGETQYF
>few|TRBD1|TRBJ2-7|TRBV18
TGTGCCAGCTCACCTCAGGGGGCGAGCTACGAGCAGTACTTC
CASSPQGASYEQYF
>NA|NA|TRBJ2-2|TRBV18
TGTGCCAGCTCACCCATTCAGGGGAACACCGGGGAGCTGTTTTTT
CASSPIQGNTGELFF
>NA|NA|TRBJ1-1|TRBV7-7
TGTGCTAGCAGCTTACAGGTCAACACTGAAGCTTTCTTT
CASSLQVNTEAFF
>NA|TRBD1|TRBJ2-2|TRBV12-5
TGTGCTAGTGGTTTGCCCTGGACAGGGGGCCACGGGGAGCTGTTTTTT
CASGLPWTGGHGELFF
>few|NA|TRBJ1-2|TRBV12-5
TGTGCTAGTGGTTTGGTACGGTTCTTCTTC
CASGLVRFFF
>few|NA|TRBJ2-3|TRBV4-3
TGCGCCAGCAGCCAAGGACAGAGCACAGATACGCAGTATTTT
CASSQGQSTDTQYF
>NA|TRBD1|TRBJ1-1|TRBV7-9
TGTGCCAGCAGCTTTACAGGGGACACTGAAGCTTTCTTT
CASSFTGDTEAFF
>NA|TRBD1|TRBJ2-1|TRBV5-1
TGCGCCAGCAGCTTCCGGACAGGTACGGGCACACCCAATGAGCAGTTCTTC
CASSFRTGTGTPNEQFF
>NA|NA|TRBJ2-1|TRBV7-9
TGTGCCGGCCGAGGAGGCAATGAGCAGTTCTTC
CAGRGGNEQFF
>few|NA|TRBJ2-7|TRBV11-2
TGTGCCAGCAGCTTCATCTACGAGCAGTACTTC
CASSFIYEQYF
>NA|NA|TRBJ1-2|TRBV27
TGTGCCAGCAGTCCACAGGAGAACTATGGCTACACCTTC
CASSPQENYGYTF
>NA|TRBD2|TRBJ2-3|TRBV7-9
TGTGCCAGCAGCCCAGCGGGACTTATAGGCACAGATACGCAGTATTTT
CASSPAGLIGTDTQYF
>NA|NA|TRBJ1-2|TRBV7-2
TGTGCCAGCAGCTTACGAAGCGGACCTGAAGCCTGGACCTTC
CASSLRSGPEAWTF
>few|NA|TRBJ2-2|TRBV4-1
TGCGCCAGCAGCCAAGTCAGGAACACCGGGGAGCTGTTTTTT
CASSQVRNTGELFF
>NA|NA|TRBJ2-4|TRBV5-6
TGTGCCAGCAGCTTGTTTACAGGGATGATGAACATTCAGTACTTC
CASSLFTGMMNIQYF
>few|NA|TRBJ1-5|TRBV18
TGTGCCAGCTCACCACTGGCAGGGTCAAGAAATCAGCCCCAGCATTTT
CASSPLAGSRNQPQHF
>few|NA|TRBJ2-2|TRBV18
TGTGCCAGCTCTCGGGACACTGCGAACACCGGGGAGCTGTTTTTT
CASSRDTANTGELFF
>NA|TRBD2|TRBJ2-7|TRBV5-4
TGTGCCAGCAGCTCCGGGGCCCCGCGGGGGATCTACGAGCAGTACTTC
CASSSGAPRGIYEQYF
>NA|NA|TRBJ1-1|TRBV13
TGTGCCAGCAGCCCCCGCCTAGGGAACACTGAAGCTTTCTTT
CASSPRLGNTEAFF
>few|NA|TRBJ1-2|TRBV6-6
TGTGCCAGCAGTGACCCGGGGGGTCCGGGCTATGGCTACACCTTC
CASSDPGGPGYGYTF
>NA|TRBD1|TRBJ2-6|TRBV30
TGTGCCTGGGTGGGTAGGGGACAGGGGGCCGGCGGGGCCAACGTCCTGACTTTC
CAWVGRGQGAGGANVLTF
>NA|NA|TRBJ2-3|TRBV5-8
TGTGCCAGCAGCTTGGGGCCAGGGATTCGAATCACAGATACGCAGTATTTT
CASSLGPGIRITDTQYF
>NA|TRBD1|TRBJ2-6|TRBV9
TGTGCCAGCAGCGTTCAGGGGGCTGGGGCCAACGTCCTGACTTTC
CASSVQGAGANVLTF
>NA|TRBD2|TRBJ2-7|TRBV5-1
TGCGCCAGCAGCTCGCCGGGACTAGCGGGGCGTCTCTACGAGCAGTACTTC
CASSSPGLAGRLYEQYF
>NA|TRBD1|TRBJ1-4|TRBV25-1
TGTGCCAGCAGTGAACCACAGGGGGCGAGCGAAAAACTGTTTTTT
CASSEPQGASEKLFF
>NA|NA|TRBJ2-7|TRBV4-1
TGCGCCAGCAGCCGCTACAGGGAATCCTACGAGCAGTACTTC
CASSRYRESYEQYF
>few|NA|TRBJ2-6|TRBV19
TGTGCCAGTAGTATCGGTGGGGCCAACGTCCTGACTTTC
CASSIGGANVLTF
>NA|TRBD1|TRBJ1-5|TRBV25-1
TGTGCCAGCAGCTCAACAGGGGGCTCTCAGCCCCAGCATTTT
CASSSTGGSQPQHF
>NA|TRBD2|TRBJ2-7|TRBV6-5
TGTGCCAGCAGCCGGACCTCGACTAGCGTCGGGCAGTACTTC
CASSRTSTSVGQYF
>NA|NA|TRBJ2-3|TRBV6-1
TGTGCCAGCAGTCCCAGGGTTGGGTTTAGGGATACGCAGTATTTT
CASSPRVGFRDTQYF